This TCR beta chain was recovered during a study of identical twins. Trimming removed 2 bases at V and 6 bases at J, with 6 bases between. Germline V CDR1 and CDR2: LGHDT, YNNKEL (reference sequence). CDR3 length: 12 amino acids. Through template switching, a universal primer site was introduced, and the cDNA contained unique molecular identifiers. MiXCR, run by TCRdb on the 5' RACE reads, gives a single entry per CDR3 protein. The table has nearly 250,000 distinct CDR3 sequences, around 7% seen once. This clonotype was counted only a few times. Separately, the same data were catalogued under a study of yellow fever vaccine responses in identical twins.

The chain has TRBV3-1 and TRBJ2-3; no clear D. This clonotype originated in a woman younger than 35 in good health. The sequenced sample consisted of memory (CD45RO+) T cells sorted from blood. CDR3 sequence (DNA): TGTGCCAGCAGCCAAATTAAGGATACGCAGTATTTT. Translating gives CASSQIKDTQYF.